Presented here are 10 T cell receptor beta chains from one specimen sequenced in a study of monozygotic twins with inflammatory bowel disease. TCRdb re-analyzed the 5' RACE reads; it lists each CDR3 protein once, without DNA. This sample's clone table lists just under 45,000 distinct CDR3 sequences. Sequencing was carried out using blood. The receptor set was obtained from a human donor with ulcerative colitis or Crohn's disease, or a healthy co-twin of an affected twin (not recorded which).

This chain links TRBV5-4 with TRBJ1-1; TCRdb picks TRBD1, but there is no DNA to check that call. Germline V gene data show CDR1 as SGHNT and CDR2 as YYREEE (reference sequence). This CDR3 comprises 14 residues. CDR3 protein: CASSSPLGNTEAFF.

The CDR3 loop reads CATSSPPGQGSYEQYF. This chain links TRBV15 with TRBJ2-7; the TCRdb call, TRBD1, lacks DNA for checking. CDR1 is LNHNV, CDR2 YYDKDF, per germline (reference sequence). This CDR3 has 16 residues.

This chain's CDR3 is CASSLRDSKQETQYF. The gene calls are TRBV5-1 and TRBJ2-5. The CDR3 consists of 15 residues. Germline-derived CDR1 and CDR2 are SGHRS and YFSETQ.

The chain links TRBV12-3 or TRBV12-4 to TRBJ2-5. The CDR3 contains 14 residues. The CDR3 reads CASSLVARKETQYF.

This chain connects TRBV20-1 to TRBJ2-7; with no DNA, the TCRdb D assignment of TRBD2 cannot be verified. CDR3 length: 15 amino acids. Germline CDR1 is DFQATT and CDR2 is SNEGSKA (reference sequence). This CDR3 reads CSAMTSGRQSYEQYF.

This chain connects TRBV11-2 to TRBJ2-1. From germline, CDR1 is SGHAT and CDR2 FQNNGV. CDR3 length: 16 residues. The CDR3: CASSPTGGSAYNEQFF.

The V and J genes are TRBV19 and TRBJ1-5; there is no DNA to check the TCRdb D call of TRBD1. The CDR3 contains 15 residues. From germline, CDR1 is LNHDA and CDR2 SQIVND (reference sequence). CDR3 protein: CASSILQGEFRPQHF.

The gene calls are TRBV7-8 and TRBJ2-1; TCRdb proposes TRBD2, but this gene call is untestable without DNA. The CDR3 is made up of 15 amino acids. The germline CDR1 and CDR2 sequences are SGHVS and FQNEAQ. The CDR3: CASSLRTSPYNEQFF.

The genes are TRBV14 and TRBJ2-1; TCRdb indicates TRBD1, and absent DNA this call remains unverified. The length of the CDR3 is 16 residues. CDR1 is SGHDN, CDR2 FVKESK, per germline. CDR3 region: CASSQDKNRGYNEQFF.

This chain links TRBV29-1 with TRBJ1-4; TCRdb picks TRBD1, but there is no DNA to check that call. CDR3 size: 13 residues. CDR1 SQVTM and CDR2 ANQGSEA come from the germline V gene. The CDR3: CSVTGTGEEKLFF.